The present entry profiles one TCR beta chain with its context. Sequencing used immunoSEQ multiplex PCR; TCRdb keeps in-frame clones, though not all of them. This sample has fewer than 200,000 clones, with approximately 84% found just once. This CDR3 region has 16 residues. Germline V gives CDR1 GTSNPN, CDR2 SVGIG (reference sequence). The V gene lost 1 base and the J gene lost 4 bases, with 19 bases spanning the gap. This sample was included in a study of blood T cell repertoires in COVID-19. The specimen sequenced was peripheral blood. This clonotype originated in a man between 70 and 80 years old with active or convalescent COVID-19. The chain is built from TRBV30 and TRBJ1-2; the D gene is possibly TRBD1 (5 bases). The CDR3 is CAWSAQPKTDTYGYTF. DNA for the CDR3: TGTGCCTGGAGTGCCCAACCCAAGACAGACACCTATGGCTACACCTTC.